A selection of T cell receptor beta chains follows, all from one sample in a study of radiation and T cells in renal cell carcinoma. This table comes from immunoSEQ multiplex PCR, and its TCRdb copy is limited to in-frame clones, with some not included. The table shows approximately 23,000 clones, with about half occurring only once. This sample comprised tumor tissue, obtained from a patient whose treatment included radiotherapy and nephrectomy. The source is a woman in her fifties or sixties with renal cell carcinoma. Each CDR3 is given with its conserved first and last residue. The D gene is left open where the match is weak. Only some rows state a clone size, as once, few, many or a class for expanded clones.

j_gene	abundance	v_gene	d_gene	CDR3aa	CDR3nt
TRBJ1-2	-	TRBV9	TRBD1	CASSPQGDINYGYTF	TGTGCCAGCAGCCCCCAGGGGGACATTAACTATGGCTACACCTTC
TRBJ2-5	few	TRBV27	-	CASSTSMGETQYF	TGTGCCAGCAGTACTAGTATGGGGGAGACCCAGTACTTC
TRBJ1-1	many	TRBV5-1	-	CASSLGHRDLKNTEAFF	TGCGCCAGCAGCTTGGGGCACCGGGATTTAAAGAACACTGAAGCTTTCTTT
TRBJ1-4	-	TRBV21-1	-	CASIIHSGKVREKLFF	TGTGCCAGCATCATTCATTCAGGGAAGGTCCGTGAAAAACTGTTTTTT
TRBJ2-7	-	TRBV5-4	-	CASSLVGRYEQYF	TGTGCCAGCAGCTTGGTGGGGCGTTACGAGCAGTACTTC
TRBJ2-4	-	TRBV6-4	-	CASSVETYSQNIQYF	TGTGCCAGCAGTGTCGAGACCTACAGCCAAAACATTCAGTACTTC
TRBJ1-1	-	TRBV15	TRBD1	CATSRGRQGDTEAFF	TGTGCCACCAGCAGAGGAAGACAGGGGGACACTGAAGCTTTCTTT
TRBJ2-1	-	TRBV13	-	CASSLEGNLKYNEQFF	TGTGCCAGCAGCTTAGAAGGTAACTTGAAGTACAATGAGCAGTTCTTC
TRBJ1-1	once	TRBV5-1	TRBD1	CASSLAGTGPEAFF	TGCGCCAGCAGCTTGGCCGGGACAGGCCCTGAAGCTTTCTTT
TRBJ2-5	-	TRBV7-3	-	CASSLTGAKGETQYF	TGTGCCAGCAGCTTAACGGGAGCGAAGGGGGAGACCCAGTACTTC
TRBJ1-4	few	TRBV7-9	-	CASSLSWTNEKLFF	TGTGCCAGCAGCTTATCCTGGACTAATGAAAAACTGTTTTTT
TRBJ1-1	-	TRBV5-6	TRBD1	CASSLMTGQLTEAFF	TGTGCCAGCAGCTTGATGACAGGGCAACTCACTGAAGCTTTCTTT
TRBJ1-6	-	TRBV6-6	-	CASSGPRDYNSPLHF	TGTGCCAGCAGTGGCCCACGGGACTATAATTCACCCCTCCACTTT
TRBJ1-1	few	TRBV30	-	CAWSPRVRGNTEAFF	TGTGCCTGGAGCCCAAGGGTCAGGGGGAACACTGAAGCTTTCTTT
TRBJ2-7	-	TRBV7-9	-	CASSHAGEQYF	TGTGCCAGCAGCCACGCAGGGGAGCAGTACTTC
TRBJ1-1	-	TRBV4-2	-	CASSQDVGLREAFF	TGTGCCAGCAGCCAAGACGTAGGCCTCCGAGAAGCTTTCTTT
TRBJ2-7	many	TRBV7-3	-	CASSFQGGDEQYF	TGTGCCAGCAGCTTCCAGGGCGGCGACGAGCAGTACTTC
TRBJ1-6	-	TRBV7-9	-	CASSLKGDSPLHF	TGTGCCAGCAGCTTAAAGGGGGATTCACCCCTCCACTTT
TRBJ1-2	large	TRBV6-6	-	CASSRGGYTF	TGTGCCAGCAGTCGAGGGGGCTACACCTTC
TRBJ2-1	few	TRBV7-2	-	CASSPTGVISNEQFF	TGTGCCAGCAGCCCCACCGGCGTCATATCAAATGAGCAGTTCTTC
TRBJ2-5	-	TRBV9	-	CASSVDGSFQETQYF	TGTGCCAGCAGCGTAGACGGGTCTTTCCAAGAGACCCAGTACTTC
TRBJ1-5	-	TRBV6-7	-	CASSYSYGTDNNQPQHF	TGTGCCAGCAGTTATTCATACGGGACGGACAACAATCAGCCCCAGCATTTT
TRBJ1-4	few	TRBV25-1	TRBD1	CASSVPGQGIGGEKLFF	TGTGCCAGCAGTGTCCCGGGACAGGGGATCGGAGGTGAAAAACTGTTTTTT
TRBJ1-2	-	TRBV5-1	-	CASSLDPGSYGYTF	TGCGCCAGCAGCTTGGATCCGGGATCCTATGGCTACACCTTC
TRBJ2-1	-	TRBV7-6	-	CASSSPPNEQFF	TGTGCCAGCAGCTCCCCACCAAATGAGCAGTTCTTC
TRBJ2-7	few	TRBV4-1	-	CASSQDIGSYEQYF	TGCGCCAGCAGCCAAGATATAGGCAGCTACGAGCAGTACTTC
TRBJ2-1	few	TRBV9	TRBD1	CASSVGGQGLNEQFF	TGTGCCAGCAGCGTAGGGGGACAGGGGTTAAATGAGCAGTTCTTC
TRBJ2-3	few	TRBV19	-	CASIDRSTDTQYF	TGTGCCAGTATTGACAGAAGCACAGATACGCAGTATTTT
TRBJ2-7	-	TRBV30	TRBD1	CAWKAGTGTNEQYF	TGTGCCTGGAAGGCAGGGACAGGGACGAACGAGCAGTACTTC
TRBJ1-1	-	TRBV7-9	-	CASSLDIANTEAFF	TGTGCCAGCAGCTTAGATATCGCGAACACTGAAGCTTTCTTT
TRBJ2-5	-	TRBV29-1	TRBD1	CSAPGQWGVVQYF	TGCAGCGCGCCGGGACAGTGGGGAGTCGTCCAGTACTTC
TRBJ1-2	-	TRBV9	TRBD1	CASSVRDRGGYTF	TGTGCCAGCAGCGTAAGGGACAGGGGAGGCTACACCTTC
TRBJ1-1	-	TRBV18	-	CASSPGTAGWTEAFF	TGTGCCAGCTCACCAGGGACGGCCGGTTGGACTGAAGCTTTCTTT
TRBJ2-1	-	TRBV7-9	TRBD2	CASSSGTSGNEQFF	TGTGCCAGCAGCTCGGGGACTAGCGGTAATGAGCAGTTCTTC
TRBJ1-6	few	TRBV6-5	TRBD1	CATRQGGSPLHF	TGTGCCACAAGACAGGGCGGTTCACCCCTCCACTTT